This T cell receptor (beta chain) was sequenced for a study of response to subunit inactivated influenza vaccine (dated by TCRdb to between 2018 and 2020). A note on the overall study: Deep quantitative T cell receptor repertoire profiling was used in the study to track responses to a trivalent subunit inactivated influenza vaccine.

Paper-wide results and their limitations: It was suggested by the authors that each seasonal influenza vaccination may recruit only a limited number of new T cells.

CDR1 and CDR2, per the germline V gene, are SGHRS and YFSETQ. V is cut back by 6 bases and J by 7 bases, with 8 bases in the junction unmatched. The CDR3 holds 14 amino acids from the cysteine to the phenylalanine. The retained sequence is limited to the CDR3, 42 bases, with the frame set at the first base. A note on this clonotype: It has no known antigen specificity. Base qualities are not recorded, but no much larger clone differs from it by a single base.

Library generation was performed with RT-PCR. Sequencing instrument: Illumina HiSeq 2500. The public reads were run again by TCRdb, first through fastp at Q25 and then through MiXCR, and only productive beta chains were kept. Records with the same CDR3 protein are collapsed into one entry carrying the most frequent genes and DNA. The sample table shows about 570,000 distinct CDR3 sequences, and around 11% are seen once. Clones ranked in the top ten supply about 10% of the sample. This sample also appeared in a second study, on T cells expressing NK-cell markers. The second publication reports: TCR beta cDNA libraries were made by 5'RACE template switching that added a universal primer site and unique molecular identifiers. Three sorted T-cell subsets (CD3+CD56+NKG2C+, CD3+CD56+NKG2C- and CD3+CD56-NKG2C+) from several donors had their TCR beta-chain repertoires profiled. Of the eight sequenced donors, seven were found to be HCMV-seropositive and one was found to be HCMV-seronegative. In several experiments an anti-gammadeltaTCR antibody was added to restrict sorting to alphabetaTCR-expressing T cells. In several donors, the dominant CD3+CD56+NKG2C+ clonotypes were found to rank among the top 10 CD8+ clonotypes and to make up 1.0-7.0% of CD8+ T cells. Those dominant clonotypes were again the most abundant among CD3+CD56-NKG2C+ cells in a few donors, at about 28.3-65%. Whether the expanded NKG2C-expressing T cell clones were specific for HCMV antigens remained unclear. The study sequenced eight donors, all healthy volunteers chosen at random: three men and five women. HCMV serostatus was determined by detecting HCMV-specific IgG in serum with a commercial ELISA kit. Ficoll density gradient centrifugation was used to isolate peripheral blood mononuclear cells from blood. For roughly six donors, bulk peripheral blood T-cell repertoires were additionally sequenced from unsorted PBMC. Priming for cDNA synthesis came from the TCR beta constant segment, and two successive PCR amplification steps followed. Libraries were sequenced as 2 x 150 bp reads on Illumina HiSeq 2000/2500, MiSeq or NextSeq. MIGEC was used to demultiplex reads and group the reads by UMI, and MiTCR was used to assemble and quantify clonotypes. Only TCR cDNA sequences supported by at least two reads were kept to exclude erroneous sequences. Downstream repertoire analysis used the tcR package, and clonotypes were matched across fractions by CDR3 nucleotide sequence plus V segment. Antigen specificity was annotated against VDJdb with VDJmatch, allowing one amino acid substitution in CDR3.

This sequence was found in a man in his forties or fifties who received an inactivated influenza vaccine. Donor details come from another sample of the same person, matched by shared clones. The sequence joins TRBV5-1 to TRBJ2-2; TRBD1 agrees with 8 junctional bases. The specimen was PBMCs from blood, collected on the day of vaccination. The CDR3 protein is CASIGQGAGGELFF. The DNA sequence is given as TGCGCCAGCATCGGTCAGGGGGCAGGCGGGGAGCTGTTTTTT.